These 31 T cell receptor beta chains share one sample of origin, sequenced in a study of T-cell reconstitution after alpha-beta-depleted transplantation in children. The TCRbeta library was prepared with unique molecular identifiers. TCRdb reprocessed the PCR reads via MiXCR and lists one record per CDR3 protein. The sample records about 580,000 distinct CDR3 sequences, 20% to 25% being singletons. The sample consisted of PBMCs, mostly from graft donor cells, taken 360 days after TCRalphabeta/CD19-depleted stem cell transplant. These receptor sequences come from a boy under three years old who had a stem cell transplant for acute myeloid leukemia, so the T cells may come from the graft donor.

This clonotype was seen more than once but under ten times. The chain links TRBV12-3 or TRBV12-4 to TRBJ2-1; TRBD2 is a possible D gene (5 bases). The CDR3 consists of 17 residues. Trimming removed 3 bases at V and 8 bases at J, with 23 bases between. CDR3 sequence: CASSFNNGIQNPDEQFF. CDR3 in DNA: TGTGCCAGCAGTTTTAACAACGGGATTCAGAATCCCGATGAGCAGTTCTTC.

This clonotype has a count of ten or more. The gene calls are TRBV20-1 and TRBJ2-5, with 8 bases matching TRBD1. CDR1 is DFQATT and CDR2 is SNEGSKA in the germline V gene (reference sequence). With V trimmed by 6 bases and J by 2 bases, 5 bases remained unmatched. There are 13 residues in the CDR3. The CDR3 coding sequence is TGCAGTGCCAGGGGACAGGCACAAGAGACCCAGTACTTC. Encoded protein: CSARGQAQETQYF.

V and J are TRBV12-3 or TRBV12-4 and TRBJ2-1, with D possibly matching TRBD2 (5 bases). The CDR3 extends over 16 amino acids. Trimming stripped 6 bases from V and 3 bases from J, with 18 bases between. The chain's CDR3 is CASSPFGRTVYNEQFF. The CDR3 bases are TGTGCCAGCAGCCCTTTTGGGAGAACAGTCTACAATGAGCAGTTCTTC.

This chain links TRBV20-1 with TRBJ2-3, with TRBD1 matching over 8 bases. CDR1 and CDR2 (germline): DFQATT, SNEGSKA (reference sequence). V dropped 3 bases and J dropped 0; count of bases not matched to a gene: 11. The CDR3 is made up of 17 amino acids. Here the CDR3 reads CSARGQAVSTSTDTQYF. As DNA, the CDR3 is TGCAGTGCTAGGGGACAGGCCGTGTCCACTAGCACAGATACGCAGTATTTT.

This clonotype was observed a few times. J is TRBJ2-5 and V is TRBV6-5; possibly TRBD1 or TRBD2 for D (6 bases each). Trimming took 0 bases from V and 5 from J, leaving 16 bases between them. The length of the CDR3 is 16 residues. Germline CDR1 reads MNHEY; CDR2 reads SVGAGI. DNA of the CDR3: TGTGCCAGCAGTTACTCGAATCGGTGGGGGGCGGAGACCCAGTACTTC. Protein sequence: CASSYSNRWGAETQYF.

The table lists this clonotype with many counts. CDR3 sequence (DNA): TGTGCCAGCAGTTCTCGACAGCAACCAGGAAACACCATATATTTT. This gives the protein CASSSRQQPGNTIYF. The chain has TRBV6-5 and TRBJ1-3, with D perhaps matching TRBD1 (5 bases). Trimming shortened V by 4 bases and J by 4 bases, and 14 bases separated the two germline ends. Germline CDR1 reads MNHEY; CDR2 reads SVGAGI. CDR3 length: 15 residues.

This rearrangement joins TRBV12-3 or TRBV12-4 to TRBJ2-1; maybe TRBD1 (5 bases). CDR3 length: 13 amino acids. V lost 0 bases and J 7 bases, leaving 7 bases between the germline ends. CDR3 residues: CASSLAGQNEQFF. In nucleotides, the CDR3 is TGTGCCAGCAGTTTAGCGGGGCAGAATGAGCAGTTCTTC.

This clonotype was observed a few times. The gene calls are TRBV6-5 and TRBJ2-7; a possible D gene is TRBD1 (6 bases). The CDR3 loop spans 14 amino acids. The V gene lost 5 bases and the J gene lost 2 bases, with 13 bases spanning the gap. In germline, CDR1 is MNHEY, CDR2 SVGAGI. CDR3 loop: CASSHRDTTYEQYV. CDR3 nucleotides: TGTGCCAGCAGTCACCGGGACACAACCTACGAGCAGTACGTC.

The sample holds a few counts of this clonotype. The chain recombines TRBV18 with TRBJ2-3; no clear D gene. The CDR3 is 14 amino acids. Germline values: CDR1 KGHSH, CDR2 LQKENI. With 3 bases removed from V and 2 bases from J, the gap between germline ends came to 9 bases. CDR3 DNA sequence: TGTGCCAGCTCACCGCCGAATACCACAGATACGCAGTATTTT. Translating gives CASSPPNTTDTQYF. The whole variable domain, remainder taken from reference TRBV18 and TRBJ2-3, is NAGVMQNPRHLVRRRGQEARLRCSPMKGHSHVYWYRQLPEEGLKFMVYLQKENIIDESGMPKERFSAEFPKEGPSILRIQQVVRGDSAAYFCASSPPNTTDTQYFGPGTRLTVL.

In this sample, this clonotype turned up a few times. The chain uses TRBV12-3 or TRBV12-4 and TRBJ2-2; D might be TRBD1 (6 bases). The CDR3 has 16 amino acids. V lost 5 bases and J lost 2, with 15 bases in between. The CDR3 loop reads CASSALGATNTGELFF. In nucleotides, the CDR3 is TGTGCCAGCAGTGCCTTGGGGGCCACAAACACCGGGGAGCTGTTTTTT.

This clonotype was observed at least ten times. V usage is TRBV20-1 and J usage is TRBJ2-5; D remains ambiguous. V gave up 3 bases and J gave up 4 bases, with 12 bases separating them. This CDR3 region has 13 residues. Germline CDR1 reads DFQATT; CDR2 reads SNEGSKA (reference sequence). The CDR3 nucleotides are TGCAGTGCTAGGGTCCCGCTTTTAGAGACCCAGTACTTC. Translation gives CSARVPLLETQYF.

J is TRBJ1-3 and V is TRBV10-3; TRBD1 is a possible D gene (5 bases). Germline V gives CDR1 ENHRY, CDR2 SYGVKD. The CDR3 loop spans 14 amino acids. V was trimmed by 6 bases and J by 8 bases, leaving 17 bases between them. CDR3 coding DNA: TGTGCCATCAGGGGACTAACACTTGGGGACACCATATATTTT. It encodes CAIRGLTLGDTIYF.

The chain couples TRBV4-3 to TRBJ2-2, with D perhaps assigned TRBD1 or TRBD2 (5 bases each). The germline V gene encodes CDR1 LGHNA and CDR2 YSLEER. The ends were cut back, 0 bases at V and 10 bases at J, with 12 bases in the middle. CDR3 length: 14 amino acids. CDR3: CASSQDIGELELFF. DNA of the CDR3: TGCGCCAGCAGCCAAGATATAGGGGAGTTGGAGCTGTTTTTT.

The chain combines TRBV7-9 with TRBJ2-7; 8 positions match TRBD2. Trimming cost V 4 bases and J 3 bases; bases outside gene matches: 8. Germline-derived CDR1 and CDR2 are SEHNR and FQNEAQ (reference sequence). The CDR3 contains 15 residues. CDR3 amino acids: CASSSDTGTSYEQYV. CDR3 DNA: TGTGCCAGCAGCTCAGATACGGGGACTAGCTACGAGCAGTACGTC.

The chain couples TRBV3-1 to TRBJ1-2; D not certain. Germline-derived CDR1 and CDR2 are LGHDT and YNNKEL (reference sequence). The CDR3 sequence is 15 residues long. Trimming removed 0 bases from V and 4 bases from J, with 12 bases in between. This CDR3 reads CASSQDLSDGYGYTF. CDR3 coding DNA: TGTGCCAGCAGCCAAGATTTGTCAGACGGCTATGGCTACACCTTC.

This clonotype was observed at least ten times. This rearrangement joins TRBV5-1 to TRBJ2-1; D ambiguous. The CDR3 spans 12 residues. CDR1 SGHRS and CDR2 YFSETQ come from the germline V gene. With 2 bases removed from V and 5 bases from J, the gap between germline ends came to 5 bases. Here the CDR3 reads CASSFGHNEQFF. CDR3 nucleotide sequence: TGCGCCAGCAGCTTCGGGCACAATGAGCAGTTCTTC. Full variable domain (remainder filled in from reference TRBV5-1 and TRBJ2-1): KAGVTQTPRYLIKTRGQQVTLSCSPISGHRSVSWYQQTPGQGLQFLFEYFSETQRNKGNFPGRFSGRQFSNSRSEMNVSTLELGDSALYLCASSFGHNEQFFGPGTRLTVL.

This clonotype turned up a few times. The chain recombines TRBV20-1 with TRBJ2-2, with unresolved D. Looked up from germline, CDR1 is DFQATT and CDR2 is SNEGSKA (reference sequence). The CDR3 is 16 residues long. V was clipped by 0 bases and J by 0 bases, with 11 bases between them. The DNA for the CDR3 is TGCAGTGCTAGAGACGTAGGTCAGTCGAACACCGGGGAGCTGTTTTTT. Translated, it gives CSARDVGQSNTGELFF.

This clonotype was found a few times. The chain links TRBV25-1 to TRBJ2-7; D unresolved. V lost 3 bases and J 3 bases, leaving 6 bases between the germline ends. The CDR3 contains 12 residues. The V gene's germline CDR1 is MGHDK and CDR2 SYGVNS. This chain's CDR3 is CASSDSVYEQYV. CDR3 nucleotide sequence: TGTGCCAGCAGTGACAGTGTCTACGAGCAGTACGTC.

The chain couples TRBV7-6 to TRBJ2-2; the D is unclear. Per the germline V gene, CDR1 is SGHVS and CDR2 is FNYEAQ. The V and J ends lost 5 bases and 1 base respectively, with 8 bases between them. This CDR3 contains 14 residues. The CDR3 bases are TGTGCCAGCAGCCGGACGGTGAACACCGGGGAGCTGTTTTTT. It yields the protein CASSRTVNTGELFF.

This clonotype has more than one count but fewer than ten. The CDR3 DNA reads as TGTGCCAGCAGTTACAACCAGGGAACCGGGGAGCTGTTTTTT. Translating it yields CASSYNQGTGELFF. The chain employs TRBV6-5 and TRBJ2-2; possibly TRBD1 for D (5 bases). The CDR3 spans 14 residues. V was cut by 2 bases and J by 5 bases, with 9 bases left in between. Germline V gene data show CDR1 as MNHEY and CDR2 as SVGAGI.

In this sample, this clonotype turned up many times. This chain joins TRBV29-1 and TRBJ2-5; 7 bases are a match to TRBD1. Germline V CDR1 and CDR2: SQVTM, ANQGSEA. This CDR3 contains 15 residues. V lost 1 base to trimming and J lost 2 bases; unmatched junction nucleotides: 7. Written as DNA, the CDR3 is TGCAGCGTTGAAGGTGACAGGGCTAGACAAGAGACCCAGTACTTC. Translation: CSVEGDRARQETQYF.

A few counts support this clonotype. The chain carries TRBV7-9 and TRBJ1-1; D may be TRBD1 (6 bases). The CDR3 sequence is 14 residues long. Germline V gene sequence: CDR1 SEHNR, CDR2 FQNEAQ (reference sequence). Trimming left V 10 bases short and J 1 base short, with 16 bases between. CDR3 sequence reads: CATGGPLTNTEAFF. The CDR3 bases are TGTGCCACCGGGGGGCCCTTGACGAACACTGAAGCTTTCTTT.

The chain uses TRBV12-3 or TRBV12-4 and TRBJ2-2, with 12 bases identical to TRBD1. The CDR3 totals 17 residues. V was pared by 6 bases and J by 2 bases, with 7 bases of the junction left unmatched. The CDR3, as DNA: TGTGCCAGCAGACGAGGGACAGGGGGCCTTAACACCGGGGAGCTGTTTTTT. This encodes CASRRGTGGLNTGELFF.

This clonotype has at least ten counts. This chain uses TRBV4-1 with TRBJ2-1; TRBD1 agrees at 7 bases. After removal of 2 bases from V and 6 bases from J, the junction contained 7 bases not matched to a gene. The length of the CDR3 is 15 residues. Germline-derived CDR1 and CDR2 are MGHRA and YSYEKL. The DNA for the CDR3 is TGCGCCAGCAGCCAAATGGAGGACAGGCTCAATGAGCAGTTCTTC. Amino acid sequence: CASSQMEDRLNEQFF.

This clonotype was found a few times. V and J are TRBV12-3 or TRBV12-4 and TRBJ2-1, with 8 nucleotides matching TRBD1. The trim removed 3 bases at V and 8 bases at J, leaving 15 bases unmatched. This CDR3 has 17 amino acids. For the CDR3, the DNA is TGTGCCAGCAGTTTTCGTGGGGACTCCAGGGGGCACGATGAGCAGTTCTTC. Its translation: CASSFRGDSRGHDEQFF.

This clonotype was counted at least ten times. This rearrangement joins TRBV29-1 to TRBJ1-2, with 7 bases that match TRBD1. CDR1 and CDR2 (germline): SQVTM, ANQGSEA. This CDR3 is 15 amino acids long. Unmatched junction bases numbered 17, after V lost 6 bases and J lost 7 bases. The CDR3 DNA follows: TGCAGCGTCGATATCAACAGGGGAATATTCTCTGGCTACACCTTC. This gives the protein CSVDINRGIFSGYTF.

This chain joins TRBV15 and TRBJ1-5; D is ambiguous. This CDR3 region has 14 residues. In germline, CDR1 is LNHNV, CDR2 YYDKDF (reference sequence). With 0 bases removed from V and 4 bases from J, the gap between germline ends came to 7 bases. In DNA, the CDR3 is TGTGCCACCAGCAGAGAACAGCCGAATCAGCCCCAGCATTTT. This gives the protein CATSREQPNQPQHF.

The chain joins TRBV20-1 to TRBJ2-5, with 7 positions matching TRBD2. CDR1 is DFQATT, CDR2 SNEGSKA, per germline (reference sequence). The CDR3 is 16 residues long. The V and J ends lost 3 bases and 0 bases, in that order; junction bases with no gene match: 10. The CDR3 DNA reads TGCAGTGCTAGGCTAGTAACCGGGGGGTACCAAGAGACCCAGTACTTC. It specifies CSARLVTGGYQETQYF.

The chain carries TRBV6-5 and TRBJ2-1, with 9 positions matching TRBD1. CDR1 is MNHEY, CDR2 SVGAGI, per germline. V shed 8 bases, J shed 8 bases, and the junction held 19 bases outside the gene matches. There are 17 residues in the CDR3. The CDR3 sequence is CASSSGTGRYASDEQFF. Written as DNA, the CDR3 is TGTGCCAGCTCATCCGGGACAGGGCGTTATGCTAGCGATGAGCAGTTCTTC.

This clonotype was seen only once. The chain links TRBV6-2 or TRBV6-3 to TRBJ2-7; D not resolved. Trimming stripped 7 bases from V and 4 bases from J, with 20 bases between. The CDR3 is 15 amino acids. Germline V gene data show CDR1 as MNHEY and CDR2 as SVGEGT. CDR3 nucleotide sequence: TGTGCCAGCACCCCACCGGGTCCGAGGCGATACGAGCAGTACTTC. This sequence encodes CASTPPGPRRYEQYF.

The gene calls are TRBV10-2 and TRBJ2-5, with 9 bases aligning to TRBD1. Germline V gives CDR1 WSHSY, CDR2 SAAADI. The junction had 9 bases not matched to a gene; V was cut back by 6 bases and J by 4 bases. The CDR3 consists of 15 residues. The CDR3 protein is CASREGTGMSETQYF. In nucleotides, the CDR3 is TGCGCCAGCAGGGAGGGGACAGGGATGTCAGAGACCCAGTACTTC.